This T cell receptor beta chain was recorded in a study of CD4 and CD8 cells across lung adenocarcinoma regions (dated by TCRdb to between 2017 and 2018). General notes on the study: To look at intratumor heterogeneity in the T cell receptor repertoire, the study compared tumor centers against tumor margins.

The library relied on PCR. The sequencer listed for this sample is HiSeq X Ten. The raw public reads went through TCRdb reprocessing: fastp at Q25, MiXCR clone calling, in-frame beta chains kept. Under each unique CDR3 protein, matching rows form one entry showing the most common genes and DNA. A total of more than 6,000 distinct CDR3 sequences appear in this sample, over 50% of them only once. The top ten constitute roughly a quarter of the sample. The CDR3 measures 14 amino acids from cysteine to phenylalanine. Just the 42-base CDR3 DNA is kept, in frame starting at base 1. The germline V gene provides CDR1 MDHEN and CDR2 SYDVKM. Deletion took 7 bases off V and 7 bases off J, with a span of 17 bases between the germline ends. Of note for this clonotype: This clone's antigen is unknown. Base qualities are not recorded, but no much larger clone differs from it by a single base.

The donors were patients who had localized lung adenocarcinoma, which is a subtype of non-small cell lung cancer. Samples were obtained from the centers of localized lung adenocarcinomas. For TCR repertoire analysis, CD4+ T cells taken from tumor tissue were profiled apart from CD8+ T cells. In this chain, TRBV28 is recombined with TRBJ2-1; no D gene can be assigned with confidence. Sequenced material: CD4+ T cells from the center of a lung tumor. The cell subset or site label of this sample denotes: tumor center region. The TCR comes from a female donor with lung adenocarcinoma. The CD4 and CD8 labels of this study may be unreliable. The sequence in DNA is TGTGCCAGCACCCCTGGAGCCGTAAAAAATGAGCAGTTCTTC. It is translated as CASTPGAVKNEQFF.